These 29 T cell receptor beta chains were all obtained from the same sample, sequenced in a study of PD-1 blockade in classical Hodgkin lymphoma. With no exception, relapse followed autologous stem cell transplantation in all patients, and brentuximab vedotin exposure varied. The data were produced by immunoSEQ multiplex PCR, yet TCRdb's version contains in-frame clones alone and is incomplete. The sample has about 11,000 clones, roughly four fifths seen once; the top ten hold approximately 35%. The source material was peripheral blood mononuclear cells (PBMCs), sampled at baseline. These receptors came from a human donor with classical Hodgkin lymphoma.

The rearrangement uses TRBV14 and TRBJ1-6, with D perhaps TRBD1 (5 bases). V was trimmed by 0 bases and J by 9 bases, leaving 6 bases between them. The germline V gene has CDR1 SGHDN and CDR2 FVKESK. This CDR3 has 13 amino acids. The CDR3 bases are TGTGCCAGCAGCCAAGAGAGGGGTTCACCCCTCCACTTT. This gives the protein CASSQERGSPLHF.

The V and J genes are TRBV11-3 and TRBJ2-1, with D possibly TRBD1 on 6 matching bases. Germline assignment: CDR1 SGHNT and CDR2 YENEEA. Trimming cost V 3 bases and J 6 bases, with 9 bases left between them. CDR3 length equals 13 residues. This CDR3 is CASSFDRSNEQFF. CDR3 DNA sequence: TGTGCCAGCAGCTTTGACAGGAGCAATGAGCAGTTCTTC.

DNA for the CDR3: TGTGCCAGCAGGATAACTGCAGGGGATGGATCTGAAGCTTTCTTT. Protein sequence: CASRITAGDGSEAFF. V and J are TRBV2 and TRBJ1-1, with a possible D match to TRBD1 (6 bases). Germline V lookup: CDR1 SNHLY, CDR2 FYNNEI. Trimming took off 6 bases at V and 6 bases at J, with 20 bases between the two ends. This CDR3 has 15 residues. The variable domain in full, with the rest retrieved from reference TRBV2 and TRBJ1-1, is EPEVTQTPSHQVTQMGQEVILRCVPISNHLYFYWYRQILGQKVEFLVSFYNNEISEKSEIFDDQFSVERPDGSNFTLKIRSTKLEDSAMYFCASRITAGDGSEAFFGQGTRLTVV.

The chain carries TRBV7-9 and TRBJ2-1, with D unresolved. Per germline, CDR1 SEHNR and CDR2 FQNEAQ (reference sequence). The CDR3 has 11 amino acids. Trimming took off 3 bases at V and 5 bases at J, with 2 bases between the two ends. The CDR3 DNA reads TGTGCCAGCAGCTTGAACAATGAGCAGTTCTTC. Translated: CASSLNNEQFF.

The V gene is TRBV7-9, the J gene TRBJ2-5, with TRBD1 matching over 9 bases. Near its end, the DNA agrees better with TRBJ2-7, so the J call may be wrong. Germline loops: CDR1 SEHNR, CDR2 FQNEAQ (reference sequence). This CDR3 region has 14 residues. The CDR3 loop reads CASSAGQGRNEQYF. The CDR3 DNA sequence: TGTGCCAGCAGCGCGGGACAGGGACGAAACGAGCAGTACTTC.

This clone has just a few counts. The CDR3 nucleotides are TGTGCCAGCAGCCAAGATCGCGGTTCTGGGGCCAACGTCCTGACTTTC. Translating gives CASSQDRGSGANVLTF. The V gene is TRBV4-2, the J gene TRBJ2-6; D is unresolved. V was shortened by 0 bases and J by 1 base, with 7 bases between the two germline ends. Germline lookup yields CDR1 LGHNA and CDR2 YNFKEQ. CDR3 length equals 16 residues.

This clone was seen a few times. V and J are TRBV5-2 and TRBJ1-5; the table's D call of TRBD1 was not tested on the DNA. TRBV5-2 is flagged as a pseudogene. The CDR3 contains 15 residues. DNA of the CDR3: TGTGCCAGCAGCTTGACAGGGATGGACAATCAGCCCCAGCATTTT. Its protein product is CASSLTGMDNQPQHF.

This clone is judged medium-sized. This chain links TRBV5-5 with TRBJ1-5, with TRBD1 identical over 8 bases. The CDR3 extends over 14 amino acids. Trimming removed 4 bases from V and 3 bases from J; junction bases left unmatched: 3. Germline V gene data show CDR1 as SGHKS and CDR2 as YYEKEE (reference sequence). The CDR3 sequence: CASSRGQVNQPQHF. The CDR3, as DNA: TGTGCCAGCAGCCGGGGACAGGTCAATCAGCCCCAGCATTTT.

The CDR3 protein is CASTKRGGHGYTF. CDR3 DNA: TGCGCCAGCACCAAGCGGGGGGGCCATGGCTACACCTTC. This sequence joins TRBV4-3 and TRBJ1-2, with a weak D call TRBD1 (6 bases). Germline V gene data show CDR1 as LGHNA and CDR2 as YSLEER. CDR3 size: 13 residues. V was pared by 7 bases and J by 6 bases, with 15 bases between.

This chain joins TRBV2 and TRBJ2-3, with D perhaps matching TRBD1 (7 bases). The ends were cut back, 4 bases at V and 0 bases at J, with 11 bases in the middle. The CDR3 is made up of 15 amino acids. CDR1 is SNHLY and CDR2 is FYNNEI in the germline V gene. As DNA, the CDR3 is TGTGCCAGCAGTGCGGCGGGACAGAGCACAGATACGCAGTATTTT. Its protein is CASSAAGQSTDTQYF.

This chain connects TRBV18 to TRBJ1-2; D is ambiguous. Germline CDR1 reads KGHSH; CDR2 reads LQKENI. The CDR3 has 15 residues. Trimming removed 3 bases at V and 6 bases at J, with 17 bases between. The CDR3, as DNA: TGTGCCAGCTCACCGCAACGGCAAGATGAAAATGGCTACACCTTC. It codes for CASSPQRQDENGYTF.

This clone occurred a few times. The chain carries TRBV5-1 and TRBJ1-1, with 7 bases that match TRBD1. Trimming took 3 bases from V and 4 from J; bases not matched to a gene: 9. The CDR3 is 15 amino acids. Germline values: CDR1 SGHRS, CDR2 YFSETQ. CDR3 sequence reads: CASSSRQGITTEAFF. CDR3 nucleotides: TGCGCCAGCAGCTCAAGACAGGGAATTACCACTGAAGCTTTCTTT.

To note about this clone: Other DNA sequences of this sample code for an identical CDR3. The V call is TRBV20-1, the J call TRBJ2-7; no reliable D call. CDR1 DFQATT and CDR2 SNEGSKA come from the germline V gene (reference sequence). The CDR3 contains 11 residues. Trimming took off 3 bases at V and 1 base at J, with 4 bases between the two ends. The CDR3 nucleotides are TGCAGTGCTAGTACGTCCTACGAGCAGTACGTC. The encoded protein is CSASTSYEQYV.

The rearrangement links TRBV6-1 to TRBJ1-4; D uncertain. Trimming cost V 4 bases and J 5 bases, with 17 bases left between them. CDR1 is MNHNS and CDR2 is SASEGT in the germline V gene. The CDR3 has 16 residues. This chain's CDR3 is CASSVQPGPPNEKLFF. In nucleotides, the CDR3 is TGTGCCAGCAGTGTTCAACCGGGTCCCCCGAATGAAAAACTGTTTTTT.

The sample holds a few counts of this clone. The chain combines TRBV9 with TRBJ1-4; D unresolved. Germline values: CDR1 SGDLS, CDR2 YYNGEE. The germline V and J ends were trimmed by 2 bases and 5 bases, with 10 bases remaining between them. This CDR3 has 14 residues. CDR3: CASSVQDGNEKLFF. The CDR3 DNA follows: TGTGCCAGCAGCGTTCAGGACGGGAATGAAAAACTGTTTTTT.

This clone was seen only once. The chain employs TRBV5-6 and TRBJ2-5; TRBD2 matches at 9 bases. CDR3 length equals 16 residues. Germline loops: CDR1 SGHDT, CDR2 YYEEEE. The V and J ends lost 4 bases and 5 bases, in that order; junction bases with no gene match: 12. The CDR3 DNA follows: TGTGCCAGCAGCCGGGGAGCGGGGGGAGACCCGGAGACCCAGTACTTC. It specifies CASSRGAGGDPETQYF.

This rearrangement joins TRBV13 to TRBJ2-3; maybe TRBD2 (7 bases). Germline CDR1 PRHDT, CDR2 FYEKMQ (reference sequence). The CDR3 covers 15 residues. V was trimmed by 3 bases and J by 5 bases, leaving 15 bases between them. This CDR3 is CASSFIGGPKDTQYF. The DNA for the CDR3 is TGTGCCAGCAGCTTTATCGGGGGGCCGAAAGATACGCAGTATTTT.

The chain couples TRBV6-6 to TRBJ1-2; D gene unclear. The CDR3 runs to 14 residues. Deletions cut 4 bases from V and 0 bases from J, with 9 bases between. Germline loops: CDR1 MNHNY, CDR2 SVGAGI (reference sequence). This CDR3 is CASSLAEANYGYTF. Written as DNA, the CDR3 is TGTGCCAGCAGTTTGGCAGAGGCTAACTATGGCTACACCTTC.

The chain uses TRBV6-6 and TRBJ2-3; 12 positions agree with TRBD2. Germline values: CDR1 MNHNY, CDR2 SVGAGI (reference sequence). CDR3 length equals 16 residues. The V and J ends lost 6 bases and 8 bases, in that order; junction bases with no gene match: 12. CDR3 in amino acids: CASSSASSGGASTQYF. The CDR3 nucleotides read TGTGCCAGCAGCTCCGCGTCTAGCGGGGGGGCTAGTACGCAGTATTTT.

This chain connects TRBV15 to TRBJ1-5; TRBD1 agrees at 8 bases. Losses at the gene ends were 4 bases for V and 4 bases for J; bases not matched to a gene: 3. The germline V gene has CDR1 LNHNV and CDR2 YYDKDF (reference sequence). The CDR3 covers 14 residues. CDR3 bases: TGTGCCACCAGCACCAGACAGGGGAATCAGCCCCAGCATTTT. As protein: CATSTRQGNQPQHF.

The sample holds a few counts of this clone. J is TRBJ2-7 and V is TRBV5-1; D might be TRBD1 (5 bases). Trimming took 1 base from V and 3 from J, leaving 11 bases between them. Germline V lookup: CDR1 SGHRS, CDR2 YFSETQ. The CDR3 runs 14 residues. Written as DNA, the CDR3 is TGCGCCAGCAGCTTGAACCAGGGCGTCTACGAGCAGTACGTC. Translation: CASSLNQGVYEQYV.

In this sample, this clone turned up once. J is TRBJ2-3 and V is TRBV7-2; TRBD2 aligns across 8 bases. The CDR3 is 18 amino acids. The J segment lost 6 bases and the V segment lost 1 base, leaving 15 bases of the junction unmatched. From germline, CDR1 is SGHTA and CDR2 FQGNSA. The CDR3 reads CASSLERSWRGVRDTQYF. CDR3 in DNA: TGTGCCAGCAGCTTAGAGAGGAGCTGGCGGGGGGTTCGGGATACGCAGTATTTT.

The CDR3 bases are TGTGCCAGCAGCTCCCGGGCGGGGGGCGACAATGAGCAGTTCTTC. Its protein product is CASSSRAGGDNEQFF. The chain is built from TRBV7-2 and TRBJ2-1; 8 nucleotides line up with TRBD2. V gave up 4 bases and J gave up 5 bases; unmatched junction bases: 7. CDR3 length: 15 residues. Germline V CDR1 and CDR2: SGHTA, FQGNSA.

The rearrangement links TRBV19 to TRBJ1-1, with D uncertain. Germline V gene sequence: CDR1 LNHDA, CDR2 SQIVND (reference sequence). The V and J ends lost 5 bases and 0 bases respectively, with 7 bases between them. The CDR3 extends over 13 amino acids. For the CDR3, the DNA is TGTGCCAGTAGTGTCCACCTGAACACTGAAGCTTTCTTT. Its protein product is CASSVHLNTEAFF.

This rearrangement joins TRBV9 to TRBJ2-7, with D hard to call. The CDR3 extends over 11 amino acids. CDR1 and CDR2 from the germline V gene are SGDLS and YYNGEE. The germline V and J ends were trimmed by 4 bases and 3 bases, with 5 bases remaining between them. CDR3 coding DNA: TGTGCCAGCAGCTCCGGCTACGAGCAGTACTTC. Translating gives CASSSGYEQYF. Based on the CDR3 plus reference TRBV9 and TRBJ2-7, the full variable domain is DSGVTQTPKHLITATGQRVTLRCSPRSGDLSVYWYQQSLDQGLQFLIQYYNGEERAKGNILERFSAQQFPDLHSELNLSSLELGDSALYFCASSSGYEQYFGPGTRLTVT.

V and J are TRBV6-1 and TRBJ1-4, with D tentatively TRBD1 (5 bases). CDR1 is MNHNS, CDR2 SASEGT, per germline. The CDR3 loop spans 14 amino acids. Trimming removed 7 bases from V and 4 bases from J, with 13 bases in between. The CDR3 protein is CASNPLGGNEKLFF. CDR3 DNA: TGTGCCAGCAATCCACTGGGGGGTAATGAAAAACTGTTTTTT.

The genes are TRBV5-5 and TRBJ1-1; D is ambiguous. This CDR3 spans 15 amino acids. V dropped 2 bases and J dropped 1 base, with 12 bases sitting between them. Germline CDR1 SGHKS, CDR2 YYEKEE (reference sequence). The CDR3 nucleotides read TGTGCCAGCAGCTTTCGTGAAACATCGAACACTGAAGCTTTCTTT. As protein: CASSFRETSNTEAFF.

The rearrangement joins TRBV7-2 to TRBJ2-2; either TRBD1 or TRBD2 may supply D (5 bases each). The length of the CDR3 is 16 residues. Trimming removed 4 bases at V and 4 bases at J, with 16 bases between. Germline V CDR1 and CDR2: SGHTA, FQGNSA. The CDR3 coding sequence is TGTGCCAGCAGCTCGGCCTTGGGGGATGGCACCGGGGAGCTGTTTTTT. Translation: CASSSALGDGTGELFF.

The V gene is TRBV2, the J gene TRBJ2-5; D tentatively fits TRBD1 or TRBD2 (7 bases each). V was shortened by 6 bases and J by 2 bases, with 13 bases between the two germline ends. Germline V gene sequence: CDR1 SNHLY, CDR2 FYNNEI. The CDR3 runs 14 residues. The CDR3 here is CASSGGTVQETQYF. CDR3 in DNA: TGTGCCAGCAGCGGGGGGACAGTTCAAGAGACCCAGTACTTC.